What follows describes a single TCR beta chain. The data were obtained in a study of response to subunit inactivated influenza vaccine. Trimming took 4 bases from V and 3 from J; bases not matched to a gene: 1. This CDR3 spans 14 amino acids. TCRdb passed the RT-PCR reads through MiXCR, listing each CDR3 protein once. The sample has 500,000 to 600,000 distinct CDR3 sequences; approximately 12% are singletons. This chain connects TRBV12-3 or TRBV12-4 to TRBJ2-1; 9 bases are a match to TRBD1. The starting material was PBMCs from blood, obtained roughly 45 days after vaccination. This clonotype was sampled from a man in his fifties or sixties who received an inactivated influenza vaccine. The CDR3 loop is CASSWDRVYNEQFF. The CDR3 region has the DNA TGTGCCAGCAGTTGGGACAGGGTCTACAATGAGCAGTTCTTC.